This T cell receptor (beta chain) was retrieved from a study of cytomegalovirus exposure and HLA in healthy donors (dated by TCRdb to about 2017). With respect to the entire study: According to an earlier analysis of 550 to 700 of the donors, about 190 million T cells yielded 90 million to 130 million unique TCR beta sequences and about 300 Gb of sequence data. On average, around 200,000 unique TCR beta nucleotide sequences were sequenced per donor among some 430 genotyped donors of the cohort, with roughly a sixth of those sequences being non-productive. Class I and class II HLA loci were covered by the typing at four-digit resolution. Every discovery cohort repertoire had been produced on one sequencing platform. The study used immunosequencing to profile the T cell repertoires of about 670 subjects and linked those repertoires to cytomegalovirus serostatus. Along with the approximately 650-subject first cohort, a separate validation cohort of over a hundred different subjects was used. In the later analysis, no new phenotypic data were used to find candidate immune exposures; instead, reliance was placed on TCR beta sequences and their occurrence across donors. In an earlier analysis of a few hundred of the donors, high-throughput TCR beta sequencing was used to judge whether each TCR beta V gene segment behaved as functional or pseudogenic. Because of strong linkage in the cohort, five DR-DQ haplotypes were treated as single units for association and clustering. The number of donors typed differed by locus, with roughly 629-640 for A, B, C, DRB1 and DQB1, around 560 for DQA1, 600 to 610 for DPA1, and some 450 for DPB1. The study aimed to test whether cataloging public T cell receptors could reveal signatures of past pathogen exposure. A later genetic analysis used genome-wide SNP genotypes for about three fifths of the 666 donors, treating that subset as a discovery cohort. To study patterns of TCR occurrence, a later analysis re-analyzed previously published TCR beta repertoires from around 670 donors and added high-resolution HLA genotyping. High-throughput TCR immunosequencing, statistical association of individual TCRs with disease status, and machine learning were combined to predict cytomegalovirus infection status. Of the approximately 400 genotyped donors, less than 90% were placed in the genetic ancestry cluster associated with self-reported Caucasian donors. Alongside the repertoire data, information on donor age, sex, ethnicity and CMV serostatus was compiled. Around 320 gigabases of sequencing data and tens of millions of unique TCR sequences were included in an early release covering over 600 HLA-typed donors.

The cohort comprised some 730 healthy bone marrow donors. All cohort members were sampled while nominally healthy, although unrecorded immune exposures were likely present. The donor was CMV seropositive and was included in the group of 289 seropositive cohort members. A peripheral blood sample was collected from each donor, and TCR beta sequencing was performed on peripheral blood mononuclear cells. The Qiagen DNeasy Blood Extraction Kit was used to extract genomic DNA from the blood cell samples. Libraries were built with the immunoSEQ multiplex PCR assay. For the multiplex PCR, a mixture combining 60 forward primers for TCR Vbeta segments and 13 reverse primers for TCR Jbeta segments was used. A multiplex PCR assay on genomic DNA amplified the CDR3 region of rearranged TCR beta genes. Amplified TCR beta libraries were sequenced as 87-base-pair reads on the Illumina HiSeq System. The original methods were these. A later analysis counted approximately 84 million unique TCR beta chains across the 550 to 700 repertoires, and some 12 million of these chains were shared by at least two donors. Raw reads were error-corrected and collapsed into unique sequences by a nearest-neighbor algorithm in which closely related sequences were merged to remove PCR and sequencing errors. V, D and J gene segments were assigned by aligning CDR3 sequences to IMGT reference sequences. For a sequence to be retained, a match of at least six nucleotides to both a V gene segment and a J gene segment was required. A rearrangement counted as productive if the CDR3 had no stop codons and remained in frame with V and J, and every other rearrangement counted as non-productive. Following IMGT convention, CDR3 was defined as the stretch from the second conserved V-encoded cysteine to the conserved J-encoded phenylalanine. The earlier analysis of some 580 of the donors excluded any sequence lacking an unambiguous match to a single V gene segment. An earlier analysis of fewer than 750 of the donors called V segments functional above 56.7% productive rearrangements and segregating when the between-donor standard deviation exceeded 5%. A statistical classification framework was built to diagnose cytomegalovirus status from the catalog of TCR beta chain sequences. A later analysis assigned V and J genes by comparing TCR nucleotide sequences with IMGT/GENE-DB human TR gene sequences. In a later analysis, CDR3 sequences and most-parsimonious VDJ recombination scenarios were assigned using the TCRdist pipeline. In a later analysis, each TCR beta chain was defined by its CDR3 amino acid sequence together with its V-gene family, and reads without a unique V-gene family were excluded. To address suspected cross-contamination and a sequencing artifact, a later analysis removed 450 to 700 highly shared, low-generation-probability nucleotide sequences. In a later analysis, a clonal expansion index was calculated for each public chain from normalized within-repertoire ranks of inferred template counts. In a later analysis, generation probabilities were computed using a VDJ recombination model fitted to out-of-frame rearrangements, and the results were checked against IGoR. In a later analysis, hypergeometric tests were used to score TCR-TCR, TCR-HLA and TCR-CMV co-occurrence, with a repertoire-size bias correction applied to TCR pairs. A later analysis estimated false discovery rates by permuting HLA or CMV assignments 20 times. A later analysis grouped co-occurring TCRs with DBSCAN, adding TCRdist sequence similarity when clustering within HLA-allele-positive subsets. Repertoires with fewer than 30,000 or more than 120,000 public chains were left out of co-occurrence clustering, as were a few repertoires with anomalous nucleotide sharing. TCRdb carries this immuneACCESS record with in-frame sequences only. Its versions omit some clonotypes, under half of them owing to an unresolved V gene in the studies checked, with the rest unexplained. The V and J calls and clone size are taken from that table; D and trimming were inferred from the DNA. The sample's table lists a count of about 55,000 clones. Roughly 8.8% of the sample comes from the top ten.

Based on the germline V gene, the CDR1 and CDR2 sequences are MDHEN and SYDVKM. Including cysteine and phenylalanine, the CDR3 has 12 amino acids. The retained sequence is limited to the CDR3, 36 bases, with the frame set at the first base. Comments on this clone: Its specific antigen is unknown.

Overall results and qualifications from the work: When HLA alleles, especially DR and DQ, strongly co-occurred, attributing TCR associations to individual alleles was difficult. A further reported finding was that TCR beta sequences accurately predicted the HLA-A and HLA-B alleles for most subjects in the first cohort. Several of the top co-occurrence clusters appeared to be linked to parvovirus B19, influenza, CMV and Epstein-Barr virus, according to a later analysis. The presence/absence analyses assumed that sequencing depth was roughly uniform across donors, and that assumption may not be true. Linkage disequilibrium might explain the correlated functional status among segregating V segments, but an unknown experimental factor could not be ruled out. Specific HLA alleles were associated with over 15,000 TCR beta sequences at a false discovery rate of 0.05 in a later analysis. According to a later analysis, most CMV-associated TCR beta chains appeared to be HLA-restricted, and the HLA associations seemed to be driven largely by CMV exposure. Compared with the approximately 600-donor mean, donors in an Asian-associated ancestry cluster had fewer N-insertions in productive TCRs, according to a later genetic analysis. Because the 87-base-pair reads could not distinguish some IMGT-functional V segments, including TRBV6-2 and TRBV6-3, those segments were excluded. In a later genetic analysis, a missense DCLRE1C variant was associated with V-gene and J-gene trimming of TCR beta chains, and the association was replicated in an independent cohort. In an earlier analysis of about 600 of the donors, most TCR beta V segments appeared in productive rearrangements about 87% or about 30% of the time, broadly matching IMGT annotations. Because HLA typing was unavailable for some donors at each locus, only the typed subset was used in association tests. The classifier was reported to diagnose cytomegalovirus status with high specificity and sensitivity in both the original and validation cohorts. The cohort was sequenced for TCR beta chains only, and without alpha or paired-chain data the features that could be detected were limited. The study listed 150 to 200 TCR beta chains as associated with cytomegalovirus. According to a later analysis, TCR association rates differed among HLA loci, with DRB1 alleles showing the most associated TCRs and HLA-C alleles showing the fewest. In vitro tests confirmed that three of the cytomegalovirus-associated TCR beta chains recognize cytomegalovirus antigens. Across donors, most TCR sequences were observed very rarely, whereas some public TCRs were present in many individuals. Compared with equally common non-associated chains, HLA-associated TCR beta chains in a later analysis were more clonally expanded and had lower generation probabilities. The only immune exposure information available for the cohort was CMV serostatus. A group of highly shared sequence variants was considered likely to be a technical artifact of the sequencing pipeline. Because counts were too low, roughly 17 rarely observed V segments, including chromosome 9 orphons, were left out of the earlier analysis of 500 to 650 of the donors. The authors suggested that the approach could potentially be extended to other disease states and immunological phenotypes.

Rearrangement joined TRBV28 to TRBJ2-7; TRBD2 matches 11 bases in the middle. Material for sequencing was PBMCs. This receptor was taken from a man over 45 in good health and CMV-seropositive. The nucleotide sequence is TGTGCTCTAGCGGGAGGCTCCTACGAGCAGTACTTC. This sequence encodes CALAGGSYEQYF.